Each of the 13 T cell receptor beta chains below was sequenced from the same sample in a study of cytomegalovirus exposure and HLA in healthy donors. The PCR ran on 60 Vbeta and 13 Jbeta primers. Data came from immunoSEQ multiplex PCR; TCRdb stores just in-frame clones and leaves some out. In the table there are 55,000 or so clones, around four fifths of which are singletons. Sequencing was performed on PBMCs. Receptors originate from a man aged 25 to 45 in good health and CMV-seronegative.

The rearrangement uses TRBV27 and TRBJ1-1; 8 bases fit TRBD1. After removal of 2 bases from V and 0 bases from J, the junction contained 2 bases not matched to a gene. The CDR3 contains 15 residues. Germline lookup yields CDR1 MNHEY and CDR2 SMNVEV (reference sequence). This CDR3 reads CASSLVDRVNTEAFF. The CDR3 DNA sequence: TGTGCCAGCAGTTTAGTGGACAGGGTGAACACTGAAGCTTTCTTT.

This clone was counted a single time. The chain recombines TRBV19 with TRBJ2-1; D is possibly TRBD2 (6 bases). With 7 bases removed from V and 0 bases from J, the gap between germline ends came to 13 bases. CDR3 length: 15 amino acids. From germline, CDR1 is LNHDA and CDR2 SQIVND (reference sequence). The CDR3 loop is CASTLDGSSYNEQFF. The CDR3 coding sequence is TGTGCCAGTACCCTTGACGGGAGCTCCTACAATGAGCAGTTCTTC.

This chain connects TRBV18 to TRBJ2-1; a possible D gene is TRBD2 (5 bases). CDR1 is KGHSH, CDR2 LQKENI, per germline. V lost 3 bases, J lost 3 bases, and 9 bases lay in between. This CDR3 contains 14 residues. CDR3 nucleotides: TGTGCCAGCTCACCCCCGGGGATCTACAATGAGCAGTTCTTC. Residues: CASSPPGIYNEQFF. Combining the CDR3 with reference TRBV18 and TRBJ2-1 gives the whole variable domain NAGVMQNPRHLVRRRGQEARLRCSPMKGHSHVYWYRQLPEEGLKFMVYLQKENIIDESGMPKERFSAEFPKEGPSILRIQQVVRGDSAAYFCASSPPGIYNEQFFGPGTRLTVL.

The chain employs TRBV2 and TRBJ1-2; tentatively, D is TRBD1 (6 bases). CDR3 size: 15 residues. V shed 4 bases and J shed 7 bases, with 19 bases lying between them. Per the germline V gene, CDR1 is SNHLY and CDR2 is FYNNEI. CDR3 sequence: CASSAGRGSRVGYTF. CDR3 DNA: TGTGCCAGCAGTGCGGGCAGGGGATCTCGTGTTGGCTACACCTTC.

The chain carries TRBV7-8 and TRBJ2-1; 7 positions agree with TRBD1. The CDR3 spans 15 residues. Trimming removed 6 bases from V and 5 bases from J; junction bases left unmatched: 10. Germline assignment: CDR1 SGHVS and CDR2 FQNEAQ. The DNA of the CDR3 is TGTGCCAGCAGAGCAAGACAGGGCCCACACAATGAGCAGTTCTTC. It is translated as CASRARQGPHNEQFF.

V gene TRBV4-2 combines with J gene TRBJ1-1; D is possibly TRBD1 (5 bases). This CDR3 is 15 amino acids long. The germline V and J ends were trimmed by 1 base and 0 bases, with 9 bases remaining between them. Looked up from germline, CDR1 is LGHNA and CDR2 is YNFKEQ. The CDR3 bases are TGTGCCAGCAGCCAAGCCCAAGGGGTGAACACTGAAGCTTTCTTT. This sequence encodes CASSQAQGVNTEAFF.

The J gene is TRBJ2-5, the V gene TRBV9; D perhaps matches TRBD2 (6 bases). Germline lookup yields CDR1 SGDLS and CDR2 YYNGEE. The V and J ends lost 0 bases and 2 bases respectively, with 14 bases between them. The CDR3 is 16 amino acids. DNA for the CDR3: TGTGCCAGCAGCGTAGGTGGGGACTCACCTCAAGAGACCCAGTACTTC. Amino acid sequence: CASSVGGDSPQETQYF.

This sequence joins TRBV5-1 and TRBJ2-2; D may be TRBD2 (5 bases). Germline loops: CDR1 SGHRS, CDR2 YFSETQ. The CDR3 is 13 amino acids. V dropped 5 bases and J dropped 7 bases, with 12 bases sitting between them. The CDR3 loop is CASSSSSGGELFF. In DNA, the CDR3 is TGCGCCAGCAGTTCTAGCAGCGGCGGGGAGCTGTTTTTT.

J is TRBJ2-4 and V is TRBV6-5; 9 nucleotides agree with TRBD1. This CDR3 has 15 residues. The J segment lost 9 bases and the V segment lost 0 bases, leaving 6 bases of the junction unmatched. Per the germline V gene, CDR1 is MNHEY and CDR2 is SVGAGI. CDR3 in amino acids: CASSYSKGQGSIQYF. The CDR3 DNA is TGTGCCAGCAGTTACTCGAAGGGACAGGGAAGCATTCAGTACTTC.

The J gene is TRBJ2-1, the V gene TRBV2; D ambiguous. Per the germline V gene, CDR1 is SNHLY and CDR2 is FYNNEI. This CDR3 has 15 residues. V was trimmed by 4 bases and J by 4 bases, leaving 14 bases between them. CDR3 region: CASSGTGAEYNEQFF. The CDR3 region has the DNA TGTGCCAGCAGTGGTACCGGAGCTGAGTACAATGAGCAGTTCTTC. Combining the CDR3 with reference TRBV2 and TRBJ2-1 gives the whole variable domain EPEVTQTPSHQVTQMGQEVILRCVPISNHLYFYWYRQILGQKVEFLVSFYNNEISEKSEIFDDQFSVERPDGSNFTLKIRSTKLEDSAMYFCASSGTGAEYNEQFFGPGTRLTVL.

J is TRBJ2-5 and V is TRBV15, with 7 nucleotides matching TRBD2. J gave up 5 bases and V 5 bases, and 11 bases lay outside the gene matches. Germline values: CDR1 LNHNV, CDR2 YYDKDF (reference sequence). The CDR3 totals 15 residues. The CDR3 loop reads CATSPRTSILETQYF. The CDR3 DNA reads TGTGCCACCAGCCCGAGGACTAGTATATTGGAGACCCAGTACTTC.

The rearrangement uses TRBV4-2 and TRBJ2-7; no definite D call. The CDR3 contains 14 residues. Trimming pared 1 base from V and 7 bases from J, leaving 14 bases between. Germline V gene lookup returns CDR1 LGHNA and CDR2 YNFKEQ. CDR3 loop: CASSQGISPREQYF. The CDR3 DNA is TGTGCCAGCAGCCAAGGAATTTCCCCGCGTGAGCAGTACTTC.

For this clone: The germline gene is not matched at one end of the junction; a read error may be the cause. The rearrangement links TRBV5-6 to TRBJ2-7, with D unclear. The germline CDR1 and CDR2 sequences are SGHDT and YYEEEE. The CDR3 has 11 amino acids. The CDR3 sequence is CASSLYYEQHF. Here the CDR3 DNA reads TGTGCCAGCAGCTTGTACTACGAGCAGCACTTC.